One sample yielded the 23 T cell receptor beta chains listed below, sequenced in a study of HIV-infected patients and healthy controls. Reverse transcription used roughly 450 ng RNA and constant-region primers for alpha and beta. Using multiplexing indices, alpha and beta chain libraries were generated apart by chain-specific third strand synthesis. Via MiXCR, TCRdb re-called the 5' RACE reads, giving one row per CDR3 protein. The top ten clones hold 6% to 7% of a sample with about 14,000 distinct CDR3 sequences, 9.9% of them seen once. No cell fractionation was done, so the repertoire covers all unsorted peripheral blood T cells. Sequenced material: blood. All receptors come from an adult in good health.

This clonotype is termed medium-sized (0.01 to 0.1%). This chain uses TRBV29-1 with TRBJ2-3; TRBD2 agrees at 10 bases. CDR3 length equals 16 residues. J lost 4 bases, V lost 8 bases, and 15 bases had no gene match. Germline V gene data show CDR1 as SQVTM and CDR2 as ANQGSEA. The CDR3 reads CSFQQAGGPGADTQYF. The CDR3 region has the DNA TGCAGCTTTCAGCAAGCGGGAGGGCCGGGTGCAGATACGCAGTATTTT.

The V gene is TRBV7-9, the J gene TRBJ1-3; a weak D match, TRBD1 (6 bases). The CDR3 has 14 amino acids. Germline V gene sequence: CDR1 SEHNR, CDR2 FQNEAQ (reference sequence). V gave up 2 bases and J gave up 4 bases, with 9 bases separating them. CDR3 residues: CASSLPGVGNTIYF. The CDR3 nucleotides are TGTGCCAGCAGCTTACCAGGGGTCGGAAACACCATATATTTT.

This clonotype was found a few times. The rearrangement uses TRBV19 and TRBJ1-1; D remains unclear. This CDR3 contains 14 residues. Trimming shortened V by 9 bases and J by 0 bases, and 14 bases separated the two germline ends. CDR1 is LNHDA and CDR2 is SQIVND in the germline V gene (reference sequence). The CDR3 coding sequence is TGTGCCAGCGACCCCGGAGTGTTGAACACTGAAGCTTTCTTT. The encoded protein is CASDPGVLNTEAFF. Combining the CDR3 with reference TRBV19 and TRBJ1-1 gives the whole variable domain DGGITQSPKYLFRKEGQNVTLSCEQNLNHDAMYWYRQDPGQGLRLIYYSQIVNDFQKGDIAEGYSVSREKKESFPLTVTSAQKNPTAFYLCASDPGVLNTEAFFGQGTRLTVV.

In the case of this clonotype: A read error may explain this, as a much larger clone is one base away. This rearrangement joins TRBV2 to TRBJ1-5, with D uncertain. Germline loops: CDR1 SNHLY, CDR2 FYNNEI. The CDR3 consists of 14 residues. The ends were cut back, 7 bases at V and 4 bases at J, with 14 bases in the middle. In DNA, the CDR3 is TGTGCCAGCAAATGGGAGACAACAAATCAGCCCCAGCATTTT. Its protein product is CASKWETTNQPQHF.

This clonotype came up many times. The V and J genes are TRBV5-5 and TRBJ1-5; D is uncertain. Germline CDR1 is SGHKS and CDR2 is YYEKEE (reference sequence). The CDR3 has 15 amino acids. V lost 4 bases and J 2 bases, leaving 13 bases between the germline ends. The CDR3 loop reads CASSPLRTGNQPQHF. The CDR3, as DNA: TGTGCCAGCAGCCCCCTACGGACGGGCAATCAGCCCCAGCATTTT. The full variable domain, its missing parts supplied by reference TRBV5-5 and TRBJ1-5, is DAGVTQSPTHLIKTRGQQVTLRCSPISGHKSVSWYQQVLGQGPQFIFQYYEKEERGRGNFPDRFSARQFPNYSSELNVNALLLGDSALYLCASSPLRTGNQPQHFGDGTRLSIL.

This clonotype appeared many times. The chain employs TRBV19 and TRBJ1-1; D is uncertain. Looked up from germline, CDR1 is LNHDA and CDR2 is SQIVND (reference sequence). The V end was cut by 5 bases, the J end by 8 bases, with 9 bases between. The CDR3 spans 11 residues. This CDR3 reads CASSGPREAFF. The DNA for the CDR3 is TGTGCCAGTAGTGGGCCGAGAGAAGCTTTCTTT.

Points on this clonotype: A much bigger clone sits one base away, suggesting this may be a read error. This chain joins TRBV18 and TRBJ1-4; D might be TRBD1 (6 bases). This CDR3 has 15 amino acids. Germline lookup yields CDR1 KGHSH and CDR2 LQKENI. V was cut by 3 bases and J by 16 bases, with 24 bases left in between. The DNA for the CDR3 is TGTGCCAGCTCACCGCCCGCCGGGGGGGCTCCCGTCCCGTTTTTT. Residues: CASSPPAGGAPVPFF.

By frequency in the sample, this clonotype is medium-sized. The genes are TRBV12-3 or TRBV12-4 and TRBJ1-5, with D hard to call. The CDR3 has 15 amino acids. Trimming shortened V by 5 bases and J by 0 bases, and 11 bases separated the two germline ends. Here the CDR3 DNA reads TGTGCCAGCAGTCGTTTTTTAAGTAGCAATCAGCCCCAGCATTTT. It is translated as CASSRFLSSNQPQHF.

There are many counts of this clonotype. The chain uses TRBV6-5 and TRBJ1-1; 7 nucleotides line up with TRBD1. Trimming removed 6 bases from V and 7 bases from J; junction bases left unmatched: 14. CDR3 length: 15 amino acids. Germline CDR1 and CDR2: MNHEY and SVGAGI. CDR3 sequence: CASSSPGQVLGEAFF. CDR3 nucleotide sequence: TGTGCCAGCAGCTCCCCTGGACAGGTCCTCGGTGAAGCTTTCTTT.

This clonotype was picked up a small number of times. The J gene is TRBJ2-7, the V gene TRBV6-1; TRBD1 is a possible D gene (6 bases). CDR1 and CDR2 (germline): MNHNS, SASEGT. Trimming shortened V by 8 bases and J by 1 base, and 21 bases separated the two germline ends. The CDR3 is 16 amino acids. Here the CDR3 reads CASATEQGDISYEQYF. The DNA of the CDR3 is TGTGCCAGCGCCACTGAACAGGGTGACATATCCTACGAGCAGTACTTC.

This clonotype was counted ten times or more. This chain uses TRBV4-2 with TRBJ2-7; D call uncertain. CDR1 and CDR2 (germline): LGHNA, YNFKEQ. The CDR3 length is 15 residues. Deletions cut 4 bases from V and 0 bases from J, with 13 bases between. The CDR3: CASSLRELRSYEQYF. The CDR3 DNA follows: TGTGCCAGCAGCCTCCGCGAGCTTCGCTCCTACGAGCAGTACTTC.

The table lists this clonotype with many counts. The chain employs TRBV6-2 or TRBV6-3 and TRBJ2-7, with D hard to call. The germline V gene has CDR1 MNHEY and CDR2 SVGEGT. Trimming removed 3 bases from V and 6 bases from J, with 9 bases in between. The CDR3 spans 12 residues. CDR3: CASSYWQTEQYF. The CDR3 DNA is TGTGCCAGCAGTTATTGGCAGACCGAGCAGTACTTC.

Within the sample, this clonotype is medium-sized. The chain couples TRBV14 to TRBJ1-4; D gene ambiguous. The germline V and J ends were trimmed by 0 bases and 7 bases, with 15 bases remaining between them. CDR3 length: 16 amino acids. Germline lookup yields CDR1 SGHDN and CDR2 FVKESK. The DNA for the CDR3 is TGTGCCAGCAGCCAAGATTCCGGACGGCCCGCTGAAAAACTGTTTTTT. Protein sequence: CASSQDSGRPAEKLFF. The full variable domain, rest sourced from reference TRBV14 and TRBJ1-4, is EAGVTQFPSHSVIEKGQTVTLRCDPISGHDNLYWYRRVMGKEIKFLLHFVKESKQDESGMPNNRFLAERTGGTYSTLKVQPAELEDSGVYFCASSQDSGRPAEKLFFGSGTQLSVL.

This clonotype was observed many times. This rearrangement joins TRBV18 to TRBJ1-2; 12 bases agree with TRBD1. Germline CDR1 and CDR2: KGHSH and LQKENI. Germline trimming cut 3 bases from V and 5 bases from J; bases unmatched to any gene: 4. The CDR3 length is 15 residues. The CDR3 DNA reads TGTGCCAGCTCACCCGGGACAGGGGGCGAGTATGGCTACACCTTC. It is translated as CASSPGTGGEYGYTF.

In this sample, this clonotype is medium-sized. The chain recombines TRBV24-1 with TRBJ2-3, with TRBD2 matching 7 bases. Germline V gene data show CDR1 as KGHDR and CDR2 as SFDVKD. V was pared by 10 bases and J by 0 bases, with 3 bases of the junction left unmatched. The CDR3 has 13 residues. The CDR3 reads CATNGGSTDTQYF. CDR3 nucleotide sequence: TGTGCCACTAACGGGGGGAGCACAGATACGCAGTATTTT.

In this sample, this clonotype turned up many times. The J gene is TRBJ1-1, the V gene TRBV6-5, with D unclear. The CDR3 has 13 residues. Germline V gives CDR1 MNHEY, CDR2 SVGAGI. Trimming stripped 5 bases from V and 5 bases from J, with 12 bases between. The CDR3 loop is CASSSQLGTEAFF. The CDR3 region has the DNA TGTGCCAGCAGTAGTCAACTGGGGACTGAAGCTTTCTTT.

This chain connects TRBV29-1 to TRBJ2-7, with D possibly TRBD2 on 5 matching bases. This CDR3 has 13 residues. Germline V lookup: CDR1 SQVTM, CDR2 ANQGSEA. Trimming left V 4 bases short and J 4 bases short, with 14 bases between. The CDR3 is CSVVSNRGYEQYF. CDR3 nucleotides: TGCAGCGTTGTCTCTAACCGGGGTTACGAGCAGTACTTC.

About this clonotype itself: A much more abundant neighbour one base away suggests this may be a read error. The J gene is TRBJ1-2, the V gene TRBV9; D is unresolved. There are 12 residues in the CDR3. The V end was cut by 3 bases, the J end by 4 bases, with 7 bases between. Looked up from germline, CDR1 is SGDLS and CDR2 is YYNGEE. The CDR3 is CASSEQIYGYTF. CDR3 bases: TGTGCCAGCAGCGAGCAGATCTATGGCTACACCTTC. Based on the CDR3 plus reference TRBV9 and TRBJ1-2, the full variable domain is DSGVTQTPKHLITATGQRVTLRCSPRSGDLSVYWYQQSLDQGLQFLIQYYNGEERAKGNILERFSAQQFPDLHSELNLSSLELGDSALYFCASSEQIYGYTFGSGTRLTVV.

The sample holds many counts of this clonotype. The J gene is TRBJ2-6, the V gene TRBV4-3; D perhaps matches TRBD1 (6 bases). V dropped 1 base and J dropped 0 bases, with 19 bases sitting between them. The germline V gene encodes CDR1 LGHNA and CDR2 YSLEER. CDR3 size: 20 residues. CDR3 bases: TGCGCCAGCAGCCAAGCCTGGACAGCCGAAAAGGACTCTGGGGCCAACGTCCTGACTTTC. Translated, it gives CASSQAWTAEKDSGANVLTF.

This clonotype was observed many times. This chain joins TRBV7-9 and TRBJ1-5; perhaps TRBD1 as D (5 bases). The CDR3 length is 14 residues. CDR1 is SEHNR and CDR2 is FQNEAQ in the germline V gene (reference sequence). Deletions cut 3 bases from V and 2 bases from J, with 8 bases between. CDR3 residues: CASSLGGGNQPQHF. The CDR3 DNA sequence: TGTGCCAGCAGCTTGGGAGGGGGCAATCAGCCCCAGCATTTT.

This clonotype was picked up many times. V is TRBV5-5 and J is TRBJ2-7, with 10 nucleotides matching TRBD1. The CDR3 is made up of 17 amino acids. CDR1 SGHKS and CDR2 YYEKEE come from the germline V gene (reference sequence). V dropped 4 bases and J dropped 0; count of bases not matched to a gene: 10. CDR3 DNA sequence: TGTGCCAGCAGCCGACAGGGGGCCGGGCAGTCCTCCTACGAGCAGTACTTC. Amino acid sequence: CASSRQGAGQSSYEQYF.

By share of the sample, this clonotype is medium-sized. The gene calls are TRBV24-1 and TRBJ1-5; D remains unclear. CDR1 KGHDR and CDR2 SFDVKD come from the germline V gene. The CDR3 contains 14 residues. V shed 7 bases and J shed 3 bases, with 12 bases lying between them. The chain's CDR3 is CATSPVGSNQPQHF. CDR3 nucleotides: TGTGCCACCAGCCCGGTAGGGTCCAATCAGCCCCAGCATTTT.

In this sample, this clonotype turned up many times. The chain is built from TRBV14 and TRBJ1-1, with 11 bases matching TRBD1. Germline V gene sequence: CDR1 SGHDN, CDR2 FVKESK. V dropped 6 bases and J dropped 8; count of bases not matched to a gene: 2. CDR3 length equals 12 residues. CDR3 region: CASRRTGGEAFF. CDR3 sequence (DNA): TGTGCCAGCAGGAGGACAGGGGGCGAAGCTTTCTTT.